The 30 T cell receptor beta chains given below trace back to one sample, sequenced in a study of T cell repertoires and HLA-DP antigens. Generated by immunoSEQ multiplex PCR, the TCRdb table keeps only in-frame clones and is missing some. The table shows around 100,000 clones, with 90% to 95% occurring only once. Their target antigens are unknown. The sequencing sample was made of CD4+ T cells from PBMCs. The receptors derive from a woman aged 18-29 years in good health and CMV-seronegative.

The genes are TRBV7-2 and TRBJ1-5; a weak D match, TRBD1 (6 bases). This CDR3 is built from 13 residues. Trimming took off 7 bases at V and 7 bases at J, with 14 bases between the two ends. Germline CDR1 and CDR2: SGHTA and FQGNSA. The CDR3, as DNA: TGTGCCAGCACCAAGGGGGGCGGACAGCCCCAGCATTTT. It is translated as CASTKGGGQPQHF.

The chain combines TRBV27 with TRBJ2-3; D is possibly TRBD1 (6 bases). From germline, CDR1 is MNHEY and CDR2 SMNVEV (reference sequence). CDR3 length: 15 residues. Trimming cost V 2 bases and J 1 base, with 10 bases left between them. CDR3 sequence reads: CASSLIQGGTDTQYF. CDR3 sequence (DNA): TGTGCCAGCAGTTTAATACAGGGAGGCACAGATACGCAGTATTTT.

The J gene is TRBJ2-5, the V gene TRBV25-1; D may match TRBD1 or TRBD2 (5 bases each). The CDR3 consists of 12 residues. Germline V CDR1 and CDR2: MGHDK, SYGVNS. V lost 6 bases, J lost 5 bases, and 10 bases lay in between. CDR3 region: CASRWGSETQYF. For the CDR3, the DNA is TGTGCCAGCAGGTGGGGGTCGGAGACCCAGTACTTC.

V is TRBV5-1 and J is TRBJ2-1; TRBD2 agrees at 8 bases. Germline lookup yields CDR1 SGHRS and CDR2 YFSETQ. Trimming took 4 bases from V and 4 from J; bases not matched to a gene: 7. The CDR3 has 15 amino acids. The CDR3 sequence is CASSAGLAAYNEQFF. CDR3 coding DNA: TGCGCCAGCAGCGCCGGACTAGCAGCGTACAATGAGCAGTTCTTC. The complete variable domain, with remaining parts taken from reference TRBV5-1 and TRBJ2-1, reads KAGVTQTPRYLIKTRGQQVTLSCSPISGHRSVSWYQQTPGQGLQFLFEYFSETQRNKGNFPGRFSGRQFSNSRSEMNVSTLELGDSALYLCASSAGLAAYNEQFFGPGTRLTVL.

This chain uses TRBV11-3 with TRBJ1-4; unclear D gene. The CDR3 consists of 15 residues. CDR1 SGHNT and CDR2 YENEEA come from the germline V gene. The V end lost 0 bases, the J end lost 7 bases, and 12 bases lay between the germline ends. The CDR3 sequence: CASSLDRRPGEKLFF. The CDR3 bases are TGTGCCAGCAGCTTAGATAGGCGGCCGGGTGAAAAACTGTTTTTT.

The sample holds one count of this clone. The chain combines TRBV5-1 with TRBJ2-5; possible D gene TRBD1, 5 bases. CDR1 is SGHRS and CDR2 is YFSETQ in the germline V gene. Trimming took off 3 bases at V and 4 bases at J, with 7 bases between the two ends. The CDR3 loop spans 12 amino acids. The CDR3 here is CASSSDTETQYF. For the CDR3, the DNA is TGCGCCAGCAGCTCGGACACAGAGACCCAGTACTTC.

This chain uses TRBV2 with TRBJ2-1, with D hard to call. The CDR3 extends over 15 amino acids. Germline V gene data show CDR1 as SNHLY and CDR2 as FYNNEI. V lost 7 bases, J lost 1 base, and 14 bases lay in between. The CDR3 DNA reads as TGTGCCAGCACGCTCCGGGCCGCGTCCTACAATGAGCAGTTCTTC. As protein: CASTLRAASYNEQFF.

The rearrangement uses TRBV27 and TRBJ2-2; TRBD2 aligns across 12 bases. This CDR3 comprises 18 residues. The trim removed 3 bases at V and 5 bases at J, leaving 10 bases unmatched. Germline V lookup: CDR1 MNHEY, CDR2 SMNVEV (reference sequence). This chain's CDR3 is CASSFPTSGGLETGELFF. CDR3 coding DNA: TGTGCCAGCAGTTTCCCCACTAGCGGGGGGTTGGAAACCGGGGAGCTGTTTTTT.

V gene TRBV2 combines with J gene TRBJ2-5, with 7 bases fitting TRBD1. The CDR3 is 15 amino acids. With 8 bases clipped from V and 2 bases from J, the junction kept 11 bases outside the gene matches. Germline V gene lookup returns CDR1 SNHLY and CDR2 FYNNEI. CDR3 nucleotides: TGTGCCAGCGCTCGACAGGGAGCCCTTCAAGAGACCCAGTACTTC. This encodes CASARQGALQETQYF.

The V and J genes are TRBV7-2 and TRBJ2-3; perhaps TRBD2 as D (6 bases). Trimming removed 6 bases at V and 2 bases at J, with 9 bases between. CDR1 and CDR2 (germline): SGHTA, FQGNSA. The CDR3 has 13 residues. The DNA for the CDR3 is TGTGCCAGCAGTTTGGACTACACAGATACGCAGTATTTT. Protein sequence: CASSLDYTDTQYF.

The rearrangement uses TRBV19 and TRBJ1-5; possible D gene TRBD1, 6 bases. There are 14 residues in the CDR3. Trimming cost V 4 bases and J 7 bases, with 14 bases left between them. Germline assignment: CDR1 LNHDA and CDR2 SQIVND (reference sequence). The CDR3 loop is CASSTQGGRQPQHF. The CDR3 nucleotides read TGTGCCAGTAGTACACAGGGAGGGCGGCAGCCCCAGCATTTT.

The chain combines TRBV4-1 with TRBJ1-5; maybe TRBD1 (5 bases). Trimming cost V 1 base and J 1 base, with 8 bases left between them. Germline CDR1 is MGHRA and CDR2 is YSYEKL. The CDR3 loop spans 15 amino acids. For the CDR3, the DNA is TGCGCCAGCAGCCAAGGGGCAGGGAGCAATCAGCCCCAGCATTTT. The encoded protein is CASSQGAGSNQPQHF.

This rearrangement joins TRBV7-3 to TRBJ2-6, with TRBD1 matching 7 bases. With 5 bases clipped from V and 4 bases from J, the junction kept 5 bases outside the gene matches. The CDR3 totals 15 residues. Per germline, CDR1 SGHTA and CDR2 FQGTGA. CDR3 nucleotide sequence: TGTGCCAGCAGCCTCACAGGGGTCGGGGCCAACGTCCTGACTTTC. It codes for CASSLTGVGANVLTF.

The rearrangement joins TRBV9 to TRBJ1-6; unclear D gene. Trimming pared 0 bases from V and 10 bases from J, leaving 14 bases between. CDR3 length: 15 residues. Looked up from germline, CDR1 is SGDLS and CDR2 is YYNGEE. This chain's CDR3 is CASSVALVGSSPLHF. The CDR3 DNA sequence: TGTGCCAGCAGCGTAGCTCTGGTGGGCTCCTCACCCCTCCACTTT. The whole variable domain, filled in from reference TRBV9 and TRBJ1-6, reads DSGVTQTPKHLITATGQRVTLRCSPRSGDLSVYWYQQSLDQGLQFLIQYYNGEERAKGNILERFSAQQFPDLHSELNLSSLELGDSALYFCASSVALVGSSPLHFGNGTRLTVT.

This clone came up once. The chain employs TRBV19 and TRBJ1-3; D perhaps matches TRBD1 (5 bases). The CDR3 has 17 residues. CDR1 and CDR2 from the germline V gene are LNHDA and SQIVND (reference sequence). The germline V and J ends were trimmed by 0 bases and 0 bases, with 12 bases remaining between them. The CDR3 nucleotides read TGTGCCAGTAGTATAGACGTCAGGGCCATCTCTGGAAACACCATATATTTT. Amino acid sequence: CASSIDVRAISGNTIYF. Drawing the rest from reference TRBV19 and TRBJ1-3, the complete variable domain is DGGITQSPKYLFRKEGQNVTLSCEQNLNHDAMYWYRQDPGQGLRLIYYSQIVNDFQKGDIAEGYSVSREKKESFPLTVTSAQKNPTAFYLCASSIDVRAISGNTIYFGEGSWLTVV.

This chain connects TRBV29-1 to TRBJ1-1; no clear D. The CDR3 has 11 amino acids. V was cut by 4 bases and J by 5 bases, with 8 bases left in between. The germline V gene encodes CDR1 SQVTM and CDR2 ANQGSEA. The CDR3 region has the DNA TGCAGCGTTGCCAGAGGGACTGAAGCTTTCTTT. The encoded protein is CSVARGTEAFF. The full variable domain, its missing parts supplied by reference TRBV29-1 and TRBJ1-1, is SAVISQKPSRDICQRGTSLTIQCQVDSQVTMMFWYRQQPGQSLTLIATANQGSEATYESGFVIDKFPISRPNLTFSTLTVSNMSPEDSSIYLCSVARGTEAFFGQGTRLTVV.

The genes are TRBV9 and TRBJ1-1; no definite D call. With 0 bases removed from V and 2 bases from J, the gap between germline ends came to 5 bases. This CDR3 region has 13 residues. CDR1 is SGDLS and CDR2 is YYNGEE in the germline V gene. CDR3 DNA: TGTGCCAGCAGCGTAGAACCCAACACTGAAGCTTTCTTT. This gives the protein CASSVEPNTEAFF.

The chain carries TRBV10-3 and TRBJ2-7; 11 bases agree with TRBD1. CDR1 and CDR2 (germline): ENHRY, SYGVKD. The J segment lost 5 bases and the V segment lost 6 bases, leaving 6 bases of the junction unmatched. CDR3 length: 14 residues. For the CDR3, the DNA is TGTGCCATCAGGACTACGGGACAGGGGGACGAGCAGTACTTC. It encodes CAIRTTGQGDEQYF.

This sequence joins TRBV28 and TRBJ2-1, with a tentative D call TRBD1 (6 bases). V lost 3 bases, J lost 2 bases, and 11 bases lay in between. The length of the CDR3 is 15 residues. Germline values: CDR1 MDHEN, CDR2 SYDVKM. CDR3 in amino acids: CASSFEDRTYNEQFF. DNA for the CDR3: TGTGCCAGCAGTTTCGAGGACAGAACCTACAATGAGCAGTTCTTC.

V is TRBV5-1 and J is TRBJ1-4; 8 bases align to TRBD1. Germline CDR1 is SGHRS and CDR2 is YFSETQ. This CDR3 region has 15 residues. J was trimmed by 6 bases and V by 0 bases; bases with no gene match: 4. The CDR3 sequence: CASSLVQGGDEKLFF. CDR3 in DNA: TGCGCCAGCAGCTTGGTACAGGGGGGAGATGAAAAACTGTTTTTT.

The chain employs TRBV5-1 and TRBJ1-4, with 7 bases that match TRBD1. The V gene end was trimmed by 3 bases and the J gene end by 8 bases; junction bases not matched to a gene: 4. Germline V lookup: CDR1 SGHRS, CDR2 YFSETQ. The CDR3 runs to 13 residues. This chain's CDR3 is CASSSMDREKLFF. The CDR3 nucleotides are TGCGCCAGCAGCTCCATGGACAGGGAAAAACTGTTTTTT.

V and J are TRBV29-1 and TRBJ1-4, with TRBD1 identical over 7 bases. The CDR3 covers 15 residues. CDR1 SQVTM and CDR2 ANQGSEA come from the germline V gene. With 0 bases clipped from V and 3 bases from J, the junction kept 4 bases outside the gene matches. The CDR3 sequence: CSVEDPTGPNEKLFF. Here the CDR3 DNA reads TGCAGCGTTGAAGATCCGACAGGGCCTAATGAAAAACTGTTTTTT.

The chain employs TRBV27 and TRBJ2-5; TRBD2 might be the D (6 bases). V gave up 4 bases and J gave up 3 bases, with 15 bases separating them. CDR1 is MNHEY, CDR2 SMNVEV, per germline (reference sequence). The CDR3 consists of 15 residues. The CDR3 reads CASSSAGRGEETQYF. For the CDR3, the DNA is TGTGCCAGCAGTTCCGCGGGACGTGGGGAAGAGACCCAGTACTTC.

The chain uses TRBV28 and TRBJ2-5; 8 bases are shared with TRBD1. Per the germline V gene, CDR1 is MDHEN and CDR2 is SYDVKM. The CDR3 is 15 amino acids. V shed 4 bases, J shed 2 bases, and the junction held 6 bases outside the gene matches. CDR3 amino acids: CASSSRTGRQETQYF. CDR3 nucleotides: TGTGCCAGCAGTTCACGGACAGGGAGGCAAGAGACCCAGTACTTC.

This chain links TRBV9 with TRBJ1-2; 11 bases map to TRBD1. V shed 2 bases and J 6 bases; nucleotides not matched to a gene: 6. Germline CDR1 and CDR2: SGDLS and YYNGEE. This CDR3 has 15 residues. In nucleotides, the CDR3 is TGTGCCAGCAGCGTCGGGACAGGGGGTGTCGATGGCTACACCTTC. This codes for CASSVGTGGVDGYTF.

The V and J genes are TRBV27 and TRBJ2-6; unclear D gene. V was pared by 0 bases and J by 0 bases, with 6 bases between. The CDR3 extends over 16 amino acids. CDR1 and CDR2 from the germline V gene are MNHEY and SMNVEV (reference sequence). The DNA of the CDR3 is TGTGCCAGCAGTTTATCGGGTGGCTCTGGGGCCAACGTCCTGACTTTC. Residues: CASSLSGGSGANVLTF.

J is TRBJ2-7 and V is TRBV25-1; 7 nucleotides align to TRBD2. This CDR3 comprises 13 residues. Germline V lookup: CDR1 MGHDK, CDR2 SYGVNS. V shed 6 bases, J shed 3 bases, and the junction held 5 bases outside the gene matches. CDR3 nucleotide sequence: TGTGCCAGCAGGAGTAGCGGGCTCTACGAGCAGTACTTC. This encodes CASRSSGLYEQYF.

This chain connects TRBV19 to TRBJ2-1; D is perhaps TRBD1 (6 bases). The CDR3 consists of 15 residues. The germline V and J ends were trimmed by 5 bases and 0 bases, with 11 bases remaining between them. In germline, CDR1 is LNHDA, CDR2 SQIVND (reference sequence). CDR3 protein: CASSPKGGSYNEQFF. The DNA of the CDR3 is TGTGCCAGTAGTCCCAAAGGGGGCTCCTACAATGAGCAGTTCTTC.

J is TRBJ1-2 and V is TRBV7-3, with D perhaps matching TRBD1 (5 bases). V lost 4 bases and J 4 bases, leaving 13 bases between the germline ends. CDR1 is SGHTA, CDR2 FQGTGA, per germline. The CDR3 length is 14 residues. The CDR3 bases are TGTGCCAGCAGCTCCCAGGGAGGCGGCTATGGCTACACCTTC. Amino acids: CASSSQGGGYGYTF.

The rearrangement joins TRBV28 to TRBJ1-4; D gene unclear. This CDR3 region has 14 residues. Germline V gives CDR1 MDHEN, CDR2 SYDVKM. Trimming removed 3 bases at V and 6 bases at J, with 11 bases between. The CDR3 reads CASSFSGNDEKLFF. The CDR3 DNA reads TGTGCCAGCAGTTTTTCGGGGAACGATGAAAAACTGTTTTTT.